Each of the 26 T cell receptor beta chains below was sequenced from the same sample in a study of shared clonotypes between healthy human individuals. Some clones are missing from TCRdb's copy, which holds only in-frame ones; the method was immunoSEQ multiplex PCR. This sample has approximately 1,000,000 clones; around 78% occur once, and the top ten carry about 0.52%. The sample was memory CD4+ T cells from PBMCs. The subset is: CD45RA-negative fraction. These receptors came from a man in his late teens or twenties in good health. Some clones in this sample may be carry-over from other donors' samples.

The rearrangement links TRBV27 to TRBJ1-1; tentatively, D is TRBD1 (5 bases). This CDR3 comprises 21 residues. Germline CDR1 MNHEY, CDR2 SMNVEV (reference sequence). V was shortened by 5 bases and J by 0 bases, with 31 bases between the two germline ends. The CDR3 spells CASSIAGGPGGAFPMNTEAFF. The CDR3 DNA is TGTGCCAGCAGTATCGCCGGGGGACCTGGAGGAGCGTTTCCTATGAACACTGAAGCTTTCTTT.

V and J are TRBV28 and TRBJ2-1, with 9 bases aligning to TRBD2. The CDR3 extends over 14 amino acids. Germline values: CDR1 MDHEN, CDR2 SYDVKM. The DNA of the CDR3 is TGTGCTAGCGGGAGTGGGGGGGGATACAATGAGCAGTTCTTC. Protein product: CASGSGGGYNEQFF.

V usage is TRBV30 and J usage is TRBJ1-4; D gene uncertain. This CDR3 comprises 12 residues. Trimming removed 2 bases from V and 4 bases from J, with 5 bases in between. Per the germline V gene, CDR1 is GTSNPN and CDR2 is SVGIG (reference sequence). The CDR3 loop reads CAWSRYNEKLFF. In nucleotides, the CDR3 is TGTGCCTGGAGTAGGTATAATGAAAAACTGTTTTTT. Supplemented by reference TRBV30 and TRBJ1-4, the full variable domain reads SQTIHQWPATLVQPVGSPLSLECTVEGTSNPNLYWYRQAAGRGLQLLFYSVGIGQISSEVPQNLSASRPQDRQFILSSKKLLLSDSGFYLCAWSRYNEKLFFGSGTQLSVL.

Only one count was recorded for this clone. The chain employs TRBV30 and TRBJ1-3; D is uncertain. This CDR3 is built from 14 residues. CDR1 is GTSNPN, CDR2 SVGIG, per germline (reference sequence). V dropped 0 bases and J dropped 0 bases, with 6 bases sitting between them. The CDR3 here is CAWSVRGSGNTIYF. The CDR3 DNA is TGTGCCTGGAGTGTACGAGGCTCTGGAAACACCATATATTTT. The variable domain in full, completed from reference TRBV30 and TRBJ1-3, reads SQTIHQWPATLVQPVGSPLSLECTVEGTSNPNLYWYRQAAGRGLQLLFYSVGIGQISSEVPQNLSASRPQDRQFILSSKKLLLSDSGFYLCAWSVRGSGNTIYFGEGSWLTVV.

This clone has more than one count but fewer than ten. The genes are TRBV6-1 and TRBJ2-1; perhaps TRBD1 as D (5 bases). CDR1 and CDR2 from the germline V gene are MNHNS and SASEGT. Trimming removed 6 bases at V and 5 bases at J, with 14 bases between. This CDR3 is 14 amino acids long. The chain's CDR3 is CASSLGRSDNEQFF. CDR3 coding DNA: TGTGCCAGCAGCCTGGGGCGGAGCGACAATGAGCAGTTCTTC.

J is TRBJ2-3 and V is TRBV12-5; D uncertain. Deletions cut 5 bases from V and 1 base from J, with 7 bases between. This CDR3 spans 13 amino acids. Germline loops: CDR1 LGHNT, CDR2 FRNRAP. The CDR3 sequence is CASGNSGTDTQYF. The CDR3 bases are TGTGCTAGTGGTAACTCCGGCACAGATACGCAGTATTTT.

The V gene is TRBV29-1, the J gene TRBJ2-7, with 9 bases identical to TRBD2. With 4 bases clipped from V and 2 bases from J, the junction kept 9 bases outside the gene matches. The CDR3 runs to 15 residues. In germline, CDR1 is SQVTM, CDR2 ANQGSEA. The CDR3 DNA reads TGCAGCGTTGGCCCATTTAGCGGGGGTACCTACGAGCAGTACTTC. Translation gives CSVGPFSGGTYEQYF.

This clone has just one count. This chain joins TRBV6-5 and TRBJ2-7; D is unclear. The CDR3 is made up of 12 amino acids. Trimming cost V 6 bases and J 6 bases, with 12 bases left between them. The germline gives CDR1 MNHEY, CDR2 SVGAGI. CDR3 DNA: TGTGCCAGCAGGAACCCTAGTCGCGAGCAGTACTTC. It encodes CASRNPSREQYF.

The genes are TRBV2 and TRBJ2-2; 12 positions match TRBD2. In germline, CDR1 is SNHLY, CDR2 FYNNEI. The V gene end was trimmed by 5 bases and the J gene end by 6 bases; junction bases not matched to a gene: 4. CDR3 length: 15 amino acids. The CDR3 sequence is CASSRTSGIPGELFF. DNA of the CDR3: TGTGCCAGCAGTCGGACTAGCGGGATCCCCGGGGAGCTGTTTTTT. The variable domain in full, with the rest retrieved from reference TRBV2 and TRBJ2-2, is EPEVTQTPSHQVTQMGQEVILRCVPISNHLYFYWYRQILGQKVEFLVSFYNNEISEKSEIFDDQFSVERPDGSNFTLKIRSTKLEDSAMYFCASSRTSGIPGELFFGEGSRLTVL.

This clone was observed many times. Other DNA sequences in this specimen translate into the identical CDR3. The chain couples TRBV7-3 to TRBJ2-3; D not certain. V was trimmed by 5 bases and J by 4 bases, leaving 13 bases between them. Germline CDR1 SGHTA, CDR2 FQGTGA. The CDR3 has 14 amino acids. The CDR3, as DNA: TGTGCCAGCAGCCGCCGTGCGTCCGCAGATACGCAGTATTTT. This sequence encodes CASSRRASADTQYF.

Concerning this clone itself: A far larger clone lies a single base away; this is likely a read error. The rearrangement uses TRBV6-5 and TRBJ2-3; D gene unclear. Germline V gene lookup returns CDR1 MNHEY and CDR2 SVGAGI. V was shortened by 7 bases and J by 2 bases, with 4 bases between the two germline ends. This CDR3 contains 11 residues. CDR3 nucleotides: TGTGCCAGCACCTCCACAGATACGCAGTATTTT. Its translation is CASTSTDTQYF.

The chain couples TRBV19 to TRBJ2-3; D remains unclear. The germline V and J ends were trimmed by 1 base and 0 bases, with 2 bases remaining between them. CDR3 length equals 13 residues. Germline V gives CDR1 LNHDA, CDR2 SQIVND (reference sequence). CDR3 residues: CASSIGSTDTQYF. DNA for the CDR3: TGTGCCAGTAGTATAGGCAGCACAGATACGCAGTATTTT.

The CDR3 region is CASTPGQIPGELFF. For the CDR3, the DNA is TGCGCCAGCACCCCCGGGCAGATCCCCGGGGAGCTGTTTTTT. This chain links TRBV5-1 with TRBJ2-2; no reliable D call. Germline assignment: CDR1 SGHRS and CDR2 YFSETQ. Deletions cut 6 bases from V and 6 bases from J, with 15 bases between. The CDR3 runs 14 residues.

The CDR3 sequence is CASSGQGANSYEQYF. Written as DNA, the CDR3 is TGCGCCAGCAGCGGACAGGGGGCAAACTCCTACGAGCAGTACTTC. The chain is built from TRBV5-1 and TRBJ2-7, with TRBD1 matching 11 bases. The CDR3 runs to 15 residues. Germline V gene lookup returns CDR1 SGHRS and CDR2 YFSETQ. With 4 bases clipped from V and 0 bases from J, the junction kept 3 bases outside the gene matches.

The J gene is TRBJ2-1, the V gene TRBV29-1, with a tentative D call TRBD2 (5 bases). There are 14 residues in the CDR3. Trimming cost V 1 base and J 4 bases, with 11 bases left between them. Germline loops: CDR1 SQVTM, CDR2 ANQGSEA. For the CDR3, the DNA is TGCAGCGTTGAAGCGGGGAACCCTTACAATGAGCAGTTCTTC. It codes for CSVEAGNPYNEQFF.

This chain uses TRBV6-5 with TRBJ1-2, with TRBD1 identical over 7 bases. CDR1 and CDR2 (germline): MNHEY, SVGAGI. The CDR3 is 15 residues long. The V and J ends lost 2 bases and 6 bases, in that order; junction bases with no gene match: 9. The CDR3 DNA is TGTGCCAGCAGTTACGGGACAGCAGGACGTAATGGCTACACCTTC. It is translated as CASSYGTAGRNGYTF.

A remark on this clone: This may arise from a read error, as a much more abundant clone is one base away. Other DNA sequences in the same sample also yield this CDR3. The chain recombines TRBV4-3 with TRBJ2-2, with a possible D match to TRBD2 (6 bases). This CDR3 has 16 residues. With 0 bases removed from V and 2 bases from J, the gap between germline ends came to 10 bases. Germline values: CDR1 LGHNA, CDR2 YSLEER. CDR3 residues: CASSQDKGLNTGELFF. CDR3 nucleotides: TGCGCCAGCAGCCAAGATAAGGGACTCAACACCGGGGAGCTGTTTTTT.

The chain combines TRBV4-2 with TRBJ1-4; D is possibly TRBD1 (5 bases). The germline V gene has CDR1 LGHNA and CDR2 YNFKEQ. This CDR3 comprises 18 residues. V lost 0 bases and J lost 8, with 22 bases in between. The CDR3, as DNA: TGTGCCAGCAGCCAAGAGAGGGTCAGGGATCTGGTCGGGGAAAAACTGTTTTTT. Its translation is CASSQERVRDLVGEKLFF.

The chain joins TRBV5-1 to TRBJ1-2, with D maybe TRBD1 (5 bases). V was cut by 4 bases and J by 5 bases, with 15 bases left in between. Germline-derived CDR1 and CDR2 are SGHRS and YFSETQ. The CDR3 contains 14 residues. CDR3 amino acids: CASSIGQDNYGYTF. The CDR3 region has the DNA TGCGCCAGCAGCATTGGACAAGATAATTATGGCTACACCTTC.

This chain connects TRBV28 to TRBJ2-1, with 11 nucleotides matching TRBD2. With V trimmed by 3 bases and J by 7 bases, 11 bases remained unmatched. This CDR3 has 17 residues. The germline gives CDR1 MDHEN, CDR2 SYDVKM. Here the CDR3 reads CASSLSPGASGRNEQFF. CDR3 sequence (DNA): TGTGCCAGCAGTTTGTCCCCTGGGGCTAGCGGGAGGAATGAGCAGTTCTTC.

The chain is built from TRBV6-1 and TRBJ2-2; 9 nucleotides align to TRBD1. This CDR3 is built from 15 residues. The germline V gene has CDR1 MNHNS and CDR2 SASEGT. The trim removed 5 bases at V and 3 bases at J, leaving 4 bases unmatched. The CDR3 region is CASSRRDRDTGELFF. The CDR3 DNA reads TGTGCCAGCAGTAGACGGGACAGGGACACCGGGGAGCTGTTTTTT.

The chain links TRBV5-1 to TRBJ2-3; D possibly uses TRBD1 or TRBD2 (5 bases each). The CDR3 spans 16 residues. Trimming removed 3 bases at V and 3 bases at J, with 17 bases between. CDR1 is SGHRS and CDR2 is YFSETQ in the germline V gene. The CDR3 loop reads CASSSGREKNTDTQYF. In nucleotides, the CDR3 is TGCGCCAGCAGCTCGGGACGGGAAAAGAATACAGATACGCAGTATTTT. The full variable domain, completed using reference TRBV5-1 and TRBJ2-3, is KAGVTQTPRYLIKTRGQQVTLSCSPISGHRSVSWYQQTPGQGLQFLFEYFSETQRNKGNFPGRFSGRQFSNSRSEMNVSTLELGDSALYLCASSSGREKNTDTQYFGPGTRLTVL.

The chain employs TRBV5-4 and TRBJ2-7, with 11 bases aligning to TRBD2. There are 17 residues in the CDR3. CDR1 and CDR2 from the germline V gene are SGHNT and YYREEE (reference sequence). The V segment lost 3 bases and the J segment 2 bases; nucleotides outside the gene matches: 10. The CDR3 region has the DNA TGTGCCAGCAGCTGCGGGACTAGCGGTGTTAAAACCTACGAGCAGTACTTC. Amino acids: CASSCGTSGVKTYEQYF.

Concerning this clone itself: A much larger clone differs by one base, so this may be a read error. Additional DNA sequences in this sample encode the identical CDR3. The V call is TRBV28, the J call TRBJ2-1; D perhaps matches TRBD2 (6 bases). V shed 6 bases and J shed 3 bases, with 6 bases lying between them. Germline values: CDR1 MDHEN, CDR2 SYDVKM. There are 12 residues in the CDR3. The CDR3 protein is CASSGGYNEQFF. CDR3 sequence (DNA): TGTGCCAGCAGCGGGGGCTACAATGAGCAGTTCTTC.

The J gene is TRBJ1-4, the V gene TRBV18, with 7 bases matching TRBD1. This CDR3 has 13 amino acids. The germline V gene has CDR1 KGHSH and CDR2 LQKENI. The V and J ends lost 6 bases and 4 bases, in that order; junction bases with no gene match: 2. CDR3 loop: CASSGQNNEKLFF. The CDR3, as DNA: TGTGCCAGCTCGGGACAGAATAATGAAAAACTGTTTTTT.

Concerning this clone itself: One end of the junction is discordant with germline, which a read error may explain. This chain's CDR3 is CVSSEARGGTGTQYF. The DNA for the CDR3 is TGTGTCAGCAGTGAAGCGAGGGGGGGGACGGGGACCCAGTACTTC. The gene calls are TRBV2 and TRBJ2-5, with D possibly TRBD2 on 7 matching bases. The CDR3 consists of 15 residues. Germline CDR1 SNHLY, CDR2 FYNNEI.